This T cell receptor beta chain came from a study of graft-versus-host responses after intestinal transplantation. Study information: Transplants were multivisceral, liver-intestinal, or isolated intestinal. After anti-thymocyte globulin induction, recipients took tacrolimus and steroids for three to four years. Overall study findings and caveats: Peak circulating GvH clone levels were associated with early post-transplant HvG declines. Graft-donor T cell macrochimerism in patients accompanied high graft-versus-host to host-versus-graft clonal ratios in allografts.

The protocol was immunoSEQ multiplex PCR, while the TCRdb copy is restricted to in-frame clones and leaves out a portion. The table has roughly 93,000 clones, over 85% seen once. Germline V lookup: CDR1 LNHNV, CDR2 YYDKDF (reference sequence). The CDR3 totals 14 residues. V trimming: 4 bases; J trimming: 3 bases; junction bases outside the gene matches: 5. As for this clone: The antigen is unknown.

The specimen was unstimulated CD8+ T cells sorted from spleen or lymph node cells, collected before intestinal transplant. The receptor was derived from a human donor who received an intestinal transplant. The genes are TRBV15 and TRBJ1-2; 7 nucleotides match TRBD1. In DNA form, the CDR3 reads TGTGCCACCAGCACCGACAGGGCGGACTATGGCTACACCTTC. It yields the protein CATSTDRADYGYTF.